This TCR beta chain was recorded in a study of monozygotic twins with inflammatory bowel disease. Broader study findings: Especially with disease activity, IBD patients had fewer clonotypes in common with others than healthy twins did. It was not supported that a single strong signal or clonotype was associated with IBD.

Addition of UMIs with a 6-nucleotide sample barcode was achieved by template switching. TCRdb reprocessed the 5' RACE reads and keeps a single row for each CDR3 protein, giving no DNA. The sample totals 330,000 or so distinct CDR3 sequences. Worth noting for this clonotype: Its antigen remains unknown.

The receptor comes from a human donor with ulcerative colitis or Crohn's disease, or a healthy co-twin of an affected twin (not recorded which). Sequencing was carried out using blood.

CDR3 residues: CSARDPRTSPETQYF. This sequence joins TRBV20-1 and TRBJ2-5; without DNA, the TCRdb call of TRBD2 cannot be checked. Germline V gene data show CDR1 as DFQATT and CDR2 as SNEGSKA (reference sequence). The CDR3 is 15 residues long.